The 14 T cell receptor beta chains presented below share a single source sample, sequenced in a study of blood T cell repertoires in COVID-19 (dated by TCRdb to 2018 to 2021). Library construction relied on the immunoSEQ multiplex PCR assay. TCRdb's version of the immuneACCESS table is confined to in-frame rearrangements and falls short of the full clone set. An unresolved V gene accounts for under half of the shortfall where checked; the remainder is of unknown origin. Counted in this sample were 250,000 to 400,000 clones; 89% of them appeared once. 4.5% to 6.5% of the sample is in the top ten clones. The source material was PBMCs or T cells enriched from blood (not recorded which). These receptors originate from a man between 60 and 70 years old who had recovered from COVID-19.

A note on this clone: The same CDR3 is also encoded by other DNA sequences in this sample. The chain has TRBV5-1 and TRBJ2-2, with TRBD1 matching over 10 bases. This CDR3 is 15 amino acids long. V lost 3 bases and J lost 4; bases outside the gene matches: 3. Germline CDR1 is SGHRS and CDR2 is YFSETQ. This CDR3 is CASSSGTGATGELFF. The CDR3 DNA follows: TGCGCCAGCAGCTCGGGGACAGGGGCCACCGGGGAGCTGTTTTTT. The full variable domain, its missing parts supplied by reference TRBV5-1 and TRBJ2-2, is KAGVTQTPRYLIKTRGQQVTLSCSPISGHRSVSWYQQTPGQGLQFLFEYFSETQRNKGNFPGRFSGRQFSNSRSEMNVSTLELGDSALYLCASSSGTGATGELFFGEGSRLTVL.

The CDR3 DNA follows: TGCGCCAGCAGCTTCCAGAACCGGGACAGGGGGGACGAGCAGTACTTC. Its translation is CASSFQNRDRGDEQYF. This chain joins TRBV5-1 and TRBJ2-7; 11 positions match TRBD1. CDR1 and CDR2 (germline): SGHRS, YFSETQ. The CDR3 covers 16 residues. The trim removed 2 bases at V and 5 bases at J, leaving 9 bases unmatched.

This chain joins TRBV23-1 and TRBJ2-7; a weak D match, TRBD1 (6 bases). TRBV23-1 is sorted into the ORF group, with uncertain function. This CDR3 has 13 residues. Trimming removed 4 bases at V and 6 bases at J, with 13 bases between. As DNA, the CDR3 is TGCGCCAGCAGTCTTACAGTACAGGGCGAGCAGTACTTC. Encoded protein: CASSLTVQGEQYF.

The chain recombines TRBV7-2 with TRBJ1-4, with TRBD1 as a possible D gene (6 bases). V dropped 4 bases and J dropped 7 bases, with 16 bases sitting between them. Germline assignment: CDR1 SGHTA and CDR2 FQGNSA. The CDR3 totals 15 residues. For the CDR3, the DNA is TGTGCCAGCAGCTACCCTGGCAGGGGTGCTGAAAAACTGTTTTTT. Translation gives CASSYPGRGAEKLFF.

The J gene is TRBJ2-3, the V gene TRBV19, with 12 bases that match TRBD2. The germline V gene has CDR1 LNHDA and CDR2 SQIVND (reference sequence). The CDR3 is made up of 21 amino acids. The V gene end was trimmed by 1 base and the J gene end by 0 bases; junction bases not matched to a gene: 14. The CDR3 sequence is CASSIVGFGLAGGPSTDTQYF. CDR3 coding DNA: TGTGCCAGTAGTATAGTTGGATTCGGGCTAGCGGGAGGGCCTAGCACAGATACGCAGTATTTT.

This rearrangement joins TRBV28 to TRBJ2-7, with 8 nucleotides matching TRBD2. CDR1 and CDR2 (germline): MDHEN, SYDVKM. With 3 bases clipped from V and 5 bases from J, the junction kept 12 bases outside the gene matches. This CDR3 region has 16 residues. The CDR3 sequence: CASSFHLAGPSHEQYF. In DNA, the CDR3 is TGTGCCAGCAGTTTTCATTTAGCGGGACCTTCCCACGAGCAGTACTTC.

The chain carries TRBV5-6 and TRBJ1-3; D gene uncertain. Germline-derived CDR1 and CDR2 are SGHDT and YYEEEE. V was clipped by 3 bases and J by 0 bases, with 13 bases between them. This CDR3 spans 16 amino acids. The CDR3 spells CASSSLSGSSGNTIYF. The CDR3 region has the DNA TGTGCCAGCAGCTCGTTGAGCGGAAGCTCTGGAAACACCATATATTTT.

The CDR3 coding sequence is TGCGCCAGCAGATCGAACGCCGGGACTCTTAAAGAGACCCAGTACTTC. Translated, it gives CASRSNAGTLKETQYF. This chain links TRBV5-1 with TRBJ2-5, with D perhaps matching TRBD2 (6 bases). This CDR3 is 16 amino acids long. The V end was cut by 5 bases, the J end by 3 bases, with 20 bases between. Germline CDR1 SGHRS, CDR2 YFSETQ.

This clone was seen a single time. V gene TRBV7-6 combines with J gene TRBJ2-7, with 11 bases identical to TRBD1. Trimming removed 5 bases from V and 9 bases from J; junction bases left unmatched: 9. The CDR3 is 14 amino acids. Germline values: CDR1 SGHVS, CDR2 FNYEAQ. The CDR3 DNA sequence: TGTGCCAGCAGCGCCGGGACAGGGGGAAGGCCGCAGTACTTC. Its protein is CASSAGTGGRPQYF.

V usage is TRBV27 and J usage is TRBJ1-6; TRBD1 might be the D (5 bases). Germline V gene lookup returns CDR1 MNHEY and CDR2 SMNVEV (reference sequence). The CDR3 has 16 residues. V lost 2 bases and J 9 bases, leaving 17 bases between the germline ends. In nucleotides, the CDR3 is TGTGCCAGCAGTTTAATGAGAGGGGCCGGGGGTTCACCCCTCCACTTT. Translation: CASSLMRGAGGSPLHF.

This chain links TRBV7-9 with TRBJ1-1; 9 nucleotides line up with TRBD1. Unmatched junction bases numbered 7, after V lost 1 base and J lost 4 bases. In germline, CDR1 is SEHNR, CDR2 FQNEAQ (reference sequence). CDR3 length equals 16 residues. Written as DNA, the CDR3 is TGTGCCAGCAGCTTAGTGACAGGGGGATTTTTCACTGAAGCTTTCTTT. Translated, it gives CASSLVTGGFFTEAFF.

This chain uses TRBV14 with TRBJ2-1; D not certain. V was clipped by 2 bases and J by 3 bases, with 8 bases between them. Germline CDR1 SGHDN, CDR2 FVKESK. The CDR3 runs 14 residues. The CDR3 spells CASSQRLDYNEQFF. CDR3 DNA: TGTGCCAGCAGCCAAAGACTCGACTACAATGAGCAGTTCTTC.

Here the CDR3 reads CASSFSRGGIYEQYF. Written as DNA, the CDR3 is TGTGCCAGCAGCTTCTCTCGAGGGGGCATCTACGAGCAGTACTTC. The gene calls are TRBV5-5 and TRBJ2-7, with 7 bases matching TRBD1. Germline loops: CDR1 SGHKS, CDR2 YYEKEE (reference sequence). The junction had 8 bases not matched to a gene; V was cut back by 2 bases and J by 3 bases. The CDR3 is 15 amino acids.

The chain is built from TRBV4-2 and TRBJ2-7; 7 positions agree with TRBD2. The CDR3 sequence is 17 residues long. Trimming cost V 0 bases and J 5 bases; bases outside gene matches: 13. Germline V gene data show CDR1 as LGHNA and CDR2 as YNFKEQ. DNA for the CDR3: TGTGCCAGCAGCCAAGAAGCGGGCGGGGGTTCGGGGAACGAGCAGTACTTC. It codes for CASSQEAGGGSGNEQYF.